The next 23 T cell receptor beta chains were all read from a single sample in a study of monozygotic twins with inflammatory bowel disease. TCRdb re-called the 5' RACE reads and shows each CDR3 protein once, DNA omitted. The repertoire table contains about 160,000 distinct CDR3 sequences. Sequences were obtained from blood. These receptors originate from a human donor with ulcerative colitis or Crohn's disease, or a healthy co-twin of an affected twin (not recorded which).

The rearrangement links TRBV28 to TRBJ1-1; TCRdb's D call of TRBD1 is untestable without DNA. This CDR3 region has 14 residues. Germline V CDR1 and CDR2: MDHEN, SYDVKM. CDR3 protein: CASRTGTGYTEAFF.

CDR3 in amino acids: CSGQSYNEQFF. This chain joins TRBV20-1 and TRBJ2-1. The germline V gene encodes CDR1 DFQATT and CDR2 SNEGSKA (reference sequence). The CDR3 is made up of 11 amino acids.

The chain uses TRBV11-1 and TRBJ2-3; TCRdb lists TRBD1, though no DNA is available to test this call. The CDR3 is made up of 19 amino acids. Germline V gene sequence: CDR1 SGHAT, CDR2 FQDESV (reference sequence). CDR3 amino acids: CASSLEPLGRGKSTDTQYF.

The rearrangement links TRBV11-2 to TRBJ2-1; TCRdb selects TRBD2, and the lack of DNA leaves this call unchecked. In germline, CDR1 is SGHAT, CDR2 FQNNGV. The CDR3 sequence is 17 residues long. The chain's CDR3 is CASSLEGLAGTNNEQFF.

The V and J genes are TRBV5-1 and TRBJ1-5; the TRBD1 assignment by TCRdb is unverifiable without DNA. CDR1 SGHRS and CDR2 YFSETQ come from the germline V gene. This CDR3 is 23 amino acids long. CDR3 in amino acids: CASSCLSGVQLGGGTNSNQPQHF.

The V and J genes are TRBV5-1 and TRBJ2-5; the D call of TRBD1 rests on TCRdb alone, since no DNA is present to check it. CDR3 length: 16 residues. Germline CDR1 is SGHRS and CDR2 is YFSETQ. The CDR3 loop reads CASSSGQGVGGETQYF.

The V call is TRBV7-6, the J call TRBJ2-7; TCRdb's D call of TRBD1 is untestable without DNA. Germline V CDR1 and CDR2: SGHVS, FNYEAQ. This CDR3 has 13 residues. The CDR3 loop reads CASSFDPAGEQYF.

The chain couples TRBV5-6 to TRBJ2-1; as DNA is missing, the TRBD2 call by TCRdb cannot be tested. Germline loops: CDR1 SGHDT, CDR2 YYEEEE. The CDR3 length is 15 residues. This chain's CDR3 is CASSAGTRPYNEQFF.

The chain employs TRBV5-1 and TRBJ1-1. Germline V gives CDR1 SGHRS, CDR2 YFSETQ. The CDR3 is 12 amino acids. Here the CDR3 reads CASSYSDTEAFF.

The chain combines TRBV7-3 with TRBJ2-5; absent DNA, TCRdb's TRBD1 call cannot be checked. The CDR3 runs to 16 residues. In germline, CDR1 is SGHTA, CDR2 FQGTGA. The CDR3: CASSPRGGQLQETQYF. The full variable domain, its missing parts supplied by reference TRBV7-3 and TRBJ2-5, is GAGVSQTPSNKVTEKGKYVELRCDPISGHTALYWYRQSLGQGPEFLIYFQGTGAADDSGLPNDRFFAVRPEGSVSTLKIQRTERGDSAVYLCASSPRGGQLQETQYFGPGTRLLVL.

The V and J genes are TRBV18 and TRBJ1-1; TCRdb returns TRBD1, unconfirmable since there is no DNA. The CDR3 spans 14 residues. Germline CDR1 and CDR2: KGHSH and LQKENI. CDR3 sequence: CASSPPRGNTEAFF.

This sequence joins TRBV12-3 or TRBV12-4 and TRBJ1-2; no DNA is available, so the TRBD1 call from TCRdb remains unchecked. The CDR3 length is 14 residues. CDR3 loop: CASSYRASGYGYTF.

The gene calls are TRBV10-3 and TRBJ2-3; there is no DNA to check the TCRdb D call of TRBD2. The CDR3 is 14 residues long. CDR1 and CDR2 (germline): ENHRY, SYGVKD. CDR3 amino acids: CAISFGGGTDTQYF.

The rearrangement uses TRBV4-1 and TRBJ1-2; TCRdb reports TRBD1, a call that lacks DNA to check it against. In germline, CDR1 is MGHRA, CDR2 YSYEKL. The CDR3 has 18 residues. The CDR3: CASSQDRGLGTGGRGYTF.

The chain is built from TRBV6-2 or TRBV6-3 and TRBJ2-1. Germline V CDR1 and CDR2: MNHEY, SVGEGT. This CDR3 contains 13 residues. This CDR3 is CASSYREYNEQFF.

The rearrangement links TRBV5-1 to TRBJ2-5; no DNA is available, so the TRBD1 call from TCRdb remains unchecked. From germline, CDR1 is SGHRS and CDR2 YFSETQ. The CDR3 length is 14 residues. CDR3 sequence reads: CASSSSGAGETQYF.

The V and J genes are TRBV5-1 and TRBJ1-2. Looked up from germline, CDR1 is SGHRS and CDR2 is YFSETQ. The CDR3 is 14 residues long. The CDR3 sequence is CASRFAFTSKGYTF.

The chain employs TRBV18 and TRBJ1-1; TCRdb's D call of TRBD1 is untestable without DNA. The length of the CDR3 is 16 residues. Per the germline V gene, CDR1 is KGHSH and CDR2 is LQKENI. CDR3 sequence: CASSPVGDRANTEAFF.

The chain combines TRBV3-1 with TRBJ2-1; with no DNA, the TCRdb D assignment of TRBD2 cannot be verified. CDR1 and CDR2 from the germline V gene are LGHDT and YNNKEL (reference sequence). The CDR3 extends over 16 amino acids. This CDR3 is CASSPRTSAFYNEQFF.

This rearrangement joins TRBV5-1 to TRBJ2-2; TCRdb returns TRBD1, unconfirmable since there is no DNA. From germline, CDR1 is SGHRS and CDR2 YFSETQ. The CDR3 spans 17 residues. The CDR3 is CASSLAVTGVSTGELFF.

V is TRBV20-1 and J is TRBJ2-3. The CDR3 has 15 residues. Per the germline V gene, CDR1 is DFQATT and CDR2 is SNEGSKA (reference sequence). The CDR3 reads CSAHTWDSSTDTQYF.

This chain links TRBV5-6 with TRBJ1-5; TCRdb lists TRBD1, though no DNA is available to test this call. Germline V gives CDR1 SGHDT, CDR2 YYEEEE. The CDR3 loop spans 15 amino acids. CDR3 amino acids: CASSFGWGSNQPQHF.

The V call is TRBV7-2, the J call TRBJ2-5; TCRdb picks TRBD2, but there is no DNA to check that call. Per germline, CDR1 SGHTA and CDR2 FQGNSA. The CDR3 length is 16 residues. The CDR3 loop is CASSSQTSGGGETQYF.